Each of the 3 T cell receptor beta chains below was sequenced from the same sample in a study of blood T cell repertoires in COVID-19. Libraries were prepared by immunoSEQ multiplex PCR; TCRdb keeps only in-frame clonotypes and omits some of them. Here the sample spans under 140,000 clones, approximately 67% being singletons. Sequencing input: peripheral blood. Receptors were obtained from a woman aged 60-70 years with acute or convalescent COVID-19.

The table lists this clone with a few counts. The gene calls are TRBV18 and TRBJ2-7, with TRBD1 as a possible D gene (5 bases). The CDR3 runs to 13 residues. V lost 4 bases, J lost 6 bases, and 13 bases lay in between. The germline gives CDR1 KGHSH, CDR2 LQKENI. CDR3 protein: CASSLLLGPEQYF. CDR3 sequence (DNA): TGTGCCAGCTCACTACTACTGGGGCCCGAGCAGTACTTC.

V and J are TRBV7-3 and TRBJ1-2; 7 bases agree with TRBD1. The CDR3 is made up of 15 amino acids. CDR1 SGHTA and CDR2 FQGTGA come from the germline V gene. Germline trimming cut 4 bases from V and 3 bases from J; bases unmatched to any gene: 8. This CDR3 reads CASSWGTDFYYGYTF. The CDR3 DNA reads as TGTGCCAGCAGCTGGGGGACAGATTTTTACTATGGCTACACCTTC.

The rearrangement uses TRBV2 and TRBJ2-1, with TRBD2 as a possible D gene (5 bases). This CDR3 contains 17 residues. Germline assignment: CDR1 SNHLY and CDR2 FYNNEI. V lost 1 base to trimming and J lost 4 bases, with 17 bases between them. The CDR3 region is CASSEDGFGAAYNEQFF. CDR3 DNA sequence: TGTGCCAGCAGTGAAGACGGCTTTGGAGCGGCTTACAATGAGCAGTTCTTC.